The rows below give T cell receptor beta chains drawn from one sample of a study of HIV-infected patients and healthy controls. TCRdb re-called the 5' RACE reads with MiXCR, one entry per CDR3 protein. Among thousands of distinct CDR3 sequences listed, over 6.5% were seen once. This material consisted of blood, taken before antiretroviral therapy. These TCRs come from an adult with HIV infection. Both conserved end residues are part of each CDR3. Fields, in order: D gene, clone size, V gene, J gene, CDR3 DNA, CDR3 protein. The D gene is left open where the match is weak. Size is stated for part of the rows, as once, few or many counts, or as a class when the clone is expanded.

NA	medium-sized	TRBV27	TRBJ2-1	TGTGCCAGCAGTCGTTACAATGAGCAGTTCTTC	CASSRYNEQFF
NA	medium-sized	TRBV10-3	TRBJ2-3	TGTGCCATCAGTGCCCGGAGGGCCGATACAGATACGCAGTATTTT	CAISARRADTDTQYF
TRBD2	many	TRBV12-3/TRBV12-4	TRBJ2-1	TGTGCCAGCAGTTTAAGCGGGAGGGAGTACAATGAGCAGTTCTTC	CASSLSGREYNEQFF
NA	medium-sized	TRBV6-5	TRBJ2-6	TGTGCCAGCAGAACGAGTGCGGGGGCCAACGTCCTGACTTTC	CASRTSAGANVLTF
TRBD2	medium-sized	TRBV20-1	TRBJ2-1	TGCAGTGCTAGGACTCCCGCCGGGGGGTGGAATGAGCAGTTCTTC	CSARTPAGGWNEQFF
NA	medium-sized	TRBV6-2/TRBV6-3	TRBJ2-3	TGTGCCAGCAGTACCCGACCGGGGGGCACAGATACGCAGTATTTT	CASSTRPGGTDTQYF
NA	medium-sized	TRBV13	TRBJ2-6	TGTGCCAGCAGCGAGGACCGTCGCTCTGGGGCCAACGTCCTGACTTTC	CASSEDRRSGANVLTF
NA	medium-sized	TRBV15	TRBJ2-5	TGTGCCACCAGCAGAGATTGGGGGGCCAGTCAAGAGACCCAGTACTTC	CATSRDWGASQETQYF
NA	medium-sized	TRBV7-8	TRBJ2-7	TGTGCCAGCAGCGTCGACCCGAGCTCCTACGAGCAGTACTTC	CASSVDPSSYEQYF
NA	many	TRBV19	TRBJ2-5	TGTGCCTCTAGACGAAGGTTGGGAGAGACCCAGTACTTC	CASRRRLGETQYF
NA	few	TRBV24-1	TRBJ2-2	TGTGCCACCAGTGAGCTAATATTTGGGGAGCTGTTTTTT	CATSELIFGELFF
NA	large	TRBV27	TRBJ2-7	TGTGCCAGCAGTTTTCGGGGGTCTGCTAACGAGCAGTACTTC	CASSFRGSANEQYF
TRBD1	NA	TRBV20-1	TRBJ1-4	TGCAGTGCTAGGCCCGGGACAGGGAATGAAAAACTGTTTTTT	CSARPGTGNEKLFF
NA	many	TRBV2	TRBJ2-3	TGTGCCAGCAGGCGGGTCGCAGATACGCAGTATTTT	CASRRVADTQYF
NA	many	TRBV5-4	TRBJ2-4	TGTGCCAGCAGCTTAGATAGGGTCAAAAACATTCAGTACTTC	CASSLDRVKNIQYF
TRBD1	many	TRBV5-8	TRBJ2-3	TGTGCCAGCAGCTTGGGAACAGGGGAGTGGACAGATACGCAGTATTTT	CASSLGTGEWTDTQYF
NA	medium-sized	TRBV7-9	TRBJ2-7	TGTGCCAGCAGCTTAGCGGTCAGCGGAACCTCCCTCTACGAGCAGTACTTC	CASSLAVSGTSLYEQYF
TRBD2	many	TRBV6-5	TRBJ2-1	TGTGCCAGCAGCAGACTAGCGCACAATGAGCAGTTCTTC	CASSRLAHNEQFF
NA	medium-sized	TRBV4-1	TRBJ2-2	TGCGCCAGCAGCCAAGATTTTATCCTCGGGGAGCTGTTTTTT	CASSQDFILGELFF
TRBD2	NA	TRBV14	TRBJ2-1	TGTGCCAGCAGCCGTACTAGCGTGATAGGACTGGCCGGTGAGCAGTTCTTC	CASSRTSVIGLAGEQFF
TRBD1	many	TRBV5-5	TRBJ1-6	TGTGCCAGCAGCTTGGAGGCAGGGGGTAATTCACCCCTCCACTTT	CASSLEAGGNSPLHF
NA	medium-sized	TRBV11-2	TRBJ2-2	TGTGCCAGCAGCTCTGGGGCGAGGAGGGGCACCGGGGAGCTGTTTTTT	CASSSGARRGTGELFF
NA	many	TRBV5-4	TRBJ1-1	TGTGCCAGCAGCTCCACGGCAATGGGCACTGAAGCTTTCTTT	CASSSTAMGTEAFF
TRBD1	medium-sized	TRBV2	TRBJ1-1	TGTGCCAGCAGTGAACCGGGACAGGGGTTCACTGAAGCTTTCTTT	CASSEPGQGFTEAFF
NA	many	TRBV27	TRBJ2-7	TGTGCCAGCAGTTTATCGATACAGGGTTCCCACGAGCAGTACTTC	CASSLSIQGSHEQYF
TRBD2	many	TRBV19	TRBJ2-5	TGTGCCAGTAGTATCCAACCCCCGGGACTAGCGGGAGGAACGACCCAGTACTTC	CASSIQPPGLAGGTTQYF
NA	many	TRBV4-1	TRBJ1-5	TGCGCCAGCAGCCAATTACAGGGATGGGGTCAGCCCCAGCATTTT	CASSQLQGWGQPQHF
TRBD2	medium-sized	TRBV9	TRBJ2-1	TGTGCCAGCAGCTTGGGACTAGCGGGTCTCAATGAGCAGTTCTTC	CASSLGLAGLNEQFF
NA	medium-sized	TRBV10-3	TRBJ2-1	TGTGCCATCAGTGGGGGGAGCGGGCAATATGAGCAGTTCTTC	CAISGGSGQYEQFF
NA	medium-sized	TRBV27	TRBJ2-3	TGTGCCAGCAGGCCCGGACAGTCGAATACAGATACGCAGTATTTT	CASRPGQSNTDTQYF
NA	many	TRBV19	TRBJ2-1	TGTGCCAGTAGTACAACCGTGGGGGACTCCTACAATGAGCAGTTCTTC	CASSTTVGDSYNEQFF
TRBD1	NA	TRBV7-9	TRBJ2-6	TGTGCCAGCAGCCAGACAGGGGTCTGGGCCAACGTCCTGACTTTC	CASSQTGVWANVLTF
NA	NA	TRBV9	TRBJ2-7	TGTGCCAGCAGCGGGACGGACTCCTACGAGCAGTACTTC	CASSGTDSYEQYF
NA	large	TRBV5-6	TRBJ2-7	TGTGCCAGCAGCACCGACACTGCCCCCGAGCAGTACTTC	CASSTDTAPEQYF
TRBD1	NA	TRBV3-1	TRBJ1-2	TGTGCCAGCAGCCGCCGAGGACAGGGCTATGGCTACACCTTC	CASSRRGQGYGYTF
NA	medium-sized	TRBV25-1	TRBJ1-3	TGTGCCAGCAGCGAGTGGTTCAGCTCTGGAAACACCATATATTTT	CASSEWFSSGNTIYF
NA	medium-sized	TRBV24-1	TRBJ2-1	TGTGCCACCAGTGTAACAGGGAGGGGTGAGCAGTTCTTC	CATSVTGRGEQFF
NA	medium-sized	TRBV20-1	TRBJ2-7	TGCAGTGCTAGGCCCCGAGCACGCTACGAGCAGTACTTC	CSARPRARYEQYF